The 26 T cell receptor beta chains presented below share a single source sample, sequenced in a study of CD8+ T cells in alopecia areata. Sequencing used cDNA as its template, made by extracting RNA and reverse transcribing it. Only in-frame clones appear in the TCRdb table, and some are missing; sequencing was by immunoSEQ multiplex PCR. Of roughly 200,000 clones listed, 45% to 70% are singletons. Sequenced sample: CD8+ T cells sorted from blood. The receptors shown here come from a human donor in good health.

This chain joins TRBV13 and TRBJ2-7; TRBD1 might be the D (5 bases). CDR1 is PRHDT and CDR2 is FYEKMQ in the germline V gene (reference sequence). V lost 4 bases and J lost 0, with 13 bases in between. The CDR3 has 15 amino acids. The CDR3 spells CASSSADSFSYEQYF. DNA for the CDR3: TGTGCCAGCAGCTCCGCCGACAGTTTCTCCTACGAGCAGTACTTC.

The V and J genes are TRBV27 and TRBJ2-1, with 11 bases identical to TRBD2. The V gene end was trimmed by 5 bases and the J gene end by 5 bases; junction bases not matched to a gene: 14. The CDR3 is 18 residues long. Germline loops: CDR1 MNHEY, CDR2 SMNVEV (reference sequence). The CDR3 sequence: CASSPTSGATNLNNEQFF. CDR3 nucleotides: TGTGCCAGCAGTCCGACTAGCGGGGCGACCAATCTCAACAATGAGCAGTTCTTC.

V gene TRBV25-1 combines with J gene TRBJ2-5, with 10 positions matching TRBD1. The CDR3 runs 14 residues. CDR1 MGHDK and CDR2 SYGVNS come from the germline V gene. V shed 4 bases and J 5 bases; nucleotides not matched to a gene: 4. CDR3 DNA: TGTGCCAGCAGTGTCCCGGGACAGGGGGAGACCCAGTACTTC. It is translated as CASSVPGQGETQYF.

The rearrangement joins TRBV25-1 to TRBJ1-1; tentatively, D is TRBD1 (5 bases). Germline CDR1 reads MGHDK; CDR2 reads SYGVNS. V dropped 6 bases and J dropped 4 bases, with 12 bases sitting between them. The CDR3 extends over 13 amino acids. In DNA form, the CDR3 reads TGTGCCAGCAGCCTTGGGGGGGTCACTGAAGCTTTCTTT. Translated: CASSLGGVTEAFF. The full variable domain, in which reference TRBV25-1 and TRBJ1-1 provide the parts outside the CDR3, is EADIYQTPRYLVIGTGKKITLECSQTMGHDKMYWYQQDPGMELHLIHYSYGVNSTEKGDLSSESTVSRIRTEHFPLTLESARPSHTSQYLCASSLGGVTEAFFGQGTRLTVV.

CDR3 region: CASSIRLYSNQPQHF. The CDR3 coding sequence is TGTGCCAGTAGTATCAGACTGTATAGCAATCAGCCCCAGCATTTT. V gene TRBV19 combines with J gene TRBJ1-5; no reliable D call. The V end lost 3 bases, the J end lost 0 bases, and 9 bases lay between the germline ends. The CDR3 consists of 15 residues. Germline V gene data show CDR1 as LNHDA and CDR2 as SQIVND (reference sequence).

J is TRBJ1-1 and V is TRBV4-1, with 7 positions matching TRBD1. The CDR3 is 12 residues long. Germline CDR1 reads MGHRA; CDR2 reads YSYEKL. V trimming: 4 bases; J trimming: 11 bases; junction bases outside the gene matches: 7. The CDR3 DNA follows: TGCGCCAGCAGCCCGGAGACAGGGCCGGCTTTCTTT. This gives the protein CASSPETGPAFF.

The genes are TRBV7-9 and TRBJ1-4, with 7 bases aligning to TRBD1. CDR1 and CDR2 (germline): SEHNR, FQNEAQ (reference sequence). CDR3 length equals 16 residues. The V and J ends lost 5 bases and 6 bases, in that order; junction bases with no gene match: 12. CDR3 sequence reads: CASSVDWTGSDEKLFF. CDR3 DNA sequence: TGTGCCAGCAGCGTGGATTGGACAGGCTCGGATGAAAAACTGTTTTTT.

This clone came up a few times. V is TRBV15 and J is TRBJ2-3, with D perhaps TRBD2 (6 bases). The length of the CDR3 is 16 residues. Germline-derived CDR1 and CDR2 are LNHNV and YYDKDF (reference sequence). V gave up 3 bases and J gave up 2 bases, with 15 bases separating them. In DNA form, the CDR3 reads TGTGCCACCAGCAGGGGGACGGGAGATGTCACAGATACGCAGTATTTT. It is translated as CATSRGTGDVTDTQYF.

The chain recombines TRBV30 with TRBJ2-7, with TRBD1 matching 7 bases. Germline V lookup: CDR1 GTSNPN, CDR2 SVGIG (reference sequence). V dropped 3 bases and J dropped 0; count of bases not matched to a gene: 2. This CDR3 has 13 amino acids. The CDR3 loop is CAWSDRDSYEQYF. CDR3 sequence (DNA): TGTGCCTGGAGCGACAGGGACTCCTACGAGCAGTACTTC.

V gene TRBV29-1 combines with J gene TRBJ2-7; 10 bases are a match to TRBD1. V lost 6 bases, J lost 6 bases, and 11 bases stayed unmatched. Germline CDR1 reads SQVTM; CDR2 reads ANQGSEA. The CDR3 consists of 14 residues. The CDR3 bases are TGCAGCGTCTACACCACCGGGACAGGGGTCGAGCAGTACTTC. Its protein product is CSVYTTGTGVEQYF.

This clone was found a few times. The J gene is TRBJ2-7, the V gene TRBV23-1; D ambiguous. TRBV23-1 is an open reading frame, and its role is uncertain. The CDR3 length is 13 residues. V was cut by 7 bases and J by 1 base, with 11 bases left in between. CDR3 coding DNA: TGCGCCAGCACCCATTACCGGTCCTACGAGCAGTACTTC. This sequence encodes CASTHYRSYEQYF.

V is TRBV14 and J is TRBJ2-3; D call uncertain. Deletions cut 4 bases from V and 3 bases from J, with 8 bases between. Germline V gives CDR1 SGHDN, CDR2 FVKESK. The length of the CDR3 is 13 residues. CDR3 protein: CASSLTQTDTQYF. In DNA, the CDR3 is TGTGCCAGCAGCCTGACGCAGACAGATACGCAGTATTTT.

The CDR3 DNA sequence: TGTGCCAGCAGCCCCCGGGGTATGGGGAATCAGCCCCAGCATTTT. Its protein product is CASSPRGMGNQPQHF. The rearrangement links TRBV6-5 to TRBJ1-5; no reliable D call. The germline V and J ends were trimmed by 6 bases and 4 bases, with 16 bases remaining between them. CDR1 and CDR2 (germline): MNHEY, SVGAGI. This CDR3 spans 15 amino acids.

Details on this clone: With a far larger clone one base away, a read error is the likely cause. The rearrangement joins TRBV25-1 to TRBJ2-2, with D tentatively TRBD1 (5 bases). The CDR3 covers 13 residues. The germline CDR1 and CDR2 sequences are MGHDK and SYGVNS. V gave up 6 bases and J gave up 1 base, with 6 bases separating them. The CDR3 DNA reads as TGTGCCAGCAGCGACAGGAACACCGGGGAGCTGTTTTTT. It translates to CASSDRNTGELFF.

The CDR3 DNA reads as TGTGCCTGGAAGCGGGGTGATCAGCCCCAGCATTTT. This encodes CAWKRGDQPQHF. The chain couples TRBV30 to TRBJ1-5; D ambiguous. V lost 4 bases, J lost 5 bases, and 9 bases lay in between. The germline CDR1 and CDR2 sequences are GTSNPN and SVGIG (reference sequence). This CDR3 is built from 12 residues.

The chain carries TRBV5-6 and TRBJ1-2; D is perhaps TRBD1 (6 bases). V lost 2 bases, J lost 4 bases, and 15 bases lay in between. Germline V gene sequence: CDR1 SGHDT, CDR2 YYEEEE. The CDR3 totals 15 residues. The CDR3, as DNA: TGTGCCAGCAGCTTTTACAGGGATAGGCTCTATGGCTACACCTTC. It yields the protein CASSFYRDRLYGYTF.

The rearrangement uses TRBV6-5 and TRBJ2-5; 7 bases agree with TRBD1. The CDR3 has 13 residues. V was pared by 6 bases and J by 5 bases, with 6 bases of the junction left unmatched. Germline CDR1 MNHEY, CDR2 SVGAGI. CDR3 DNA: TGTGCCAGCAGCCCCGCGACAGGGGAGACCCAGTACTTC. Protein: CASSPATGETQYF.

This chain links TRBV9 with TRBJ2-7; 10 positions match TRBD1. CDR1 and CDR2 from the germline V gene are SGDLS and YYNGEE. The V and J ends lost 3 bases and 4 bases, in that order; junction bases with no gene match: 4. CDR3 size: 14 residues. The chain's CDR3 is CASSARDRGYEQYF. DNA of the CDR3: TGTGCCAGCAGCGCCCGGGACAGGGGATACGAGCAGTACTTC.

The V gene is TRBV4-1, the J gene TRBJ1-5; D is possibly TRBD1 (6 bases). The V gene's germline CDR1 is MGHRA and CDR2 YSYEKL. The germline V and J ends were trimmed by 1 base and 6 bases, with 13 bases remaining between them. This CDR3 has 15 amino acids. The CDR3 sequence: CASSQAGQISQPQHF. CDR3 DNA: TGCGCCAGCAGCCAAGCGGGACAAATCAGTCAGCCCCAGCATTTT.

DNA of the CDR3: TGTGCCAGTAGTATTCAAGGGCAGCCCCAGCATTTT. Residues: CASSIQGQPQHF. This chain connects TRBV19 to TRBJ1-5, with unresolved D. V was clipped by 3 bases and J by 7 bases, with 7 bases between them. Germline CDR1 is LNHDA and CDR2 is SQIVND (reference sequence). The CDR3 has 12 residues.

The gene calls are TRBV5-4 and TRBJ2-3, with D maybe TRBD2 (5 bases). The CDR3 consists of 13 residues. Trimming stripped 0 bases from V and 4 bases from J, with 6 bases between. CDR1 and CDR2 (germline): SGHNT, YYREEE (reference sequence). CDR3 sequence reads: CASSLGGADTQYF. The DNA for the CDR3 is TGTGCCAGCAGCTTGGGGGGAGCAGATACGCAGTATTTT. The full variable domain, its missing parts supplied by reference TRBV5-4 and TRBJ2-3, is ETGVTQSPTHLIKTRGQQVTLRCSSQSGHNTVSWYQQALGQGPQFIFQYYREEENGRGNFPPRFSGLQFPNYSSELNVNALELDDSALYLCASSLGGADTQYFGPGTRLTVL.

The sample holds a few counts of this clone. The chain carries TRBV2 and TRBJ2-1, with TRBD2 matching over 10 bases. The CDR3 extends over 16 amino acids. With V trimmed by 7 bases and J by 2 bases, 8 bases remained unmatched. Germline V gene data show CDR1 as SNHLY and CDR2 as FYNNEI. CDR3 loop: CASTYCLAGAYNEQFF. The CDR3 DNA follows: TGTGCCAGCACATACTGTCTAGCGGGGGCCTACAATGAGCAGTTCTTC. Full variable domain (outside the CDR3, taken from reference TRBV2 and TRBJ2-1): EPEVTQTPSHQVTQMGQEVILRCVPISNHLYFYWYRQILGQKVEFLVSFYNNEISEKSEIFDDQFSVERPDGSNFTLKIRSTKLEDSAMYFCASTYCLAGAYNEQFFGPGTRLTVL.

V usage is TRBV11-2 and J usage is TRBJ2-1, with TRBD1 matching 7 bases. Germline CDR1 is SGHAT and CDR2 is FQNNGV. This CDR3 has 17 residues. V shed 5 bases, J shed 3 bases, and the junction held 13 bases outside the gene matches. The CDR3 nucleotides are TGTGCCAGCAGCCCTAATTCCGACAGGGTCCTCTACAATGAGCAGTTCTTC. It translates to CASSPNSDRVLYNEQFF.

The chain recombines TRBV4-1 with TRBJ2-7, with 11 bases identical to TRBD2. The junction had 6 bases not matched to a gene; V was cut back by 4 bases and J by 4 bases. This CDR3 has 15 residues. CDR1 is MGHRA, CDR2 YSYEKL, per germline. The CDR3 bases are TGCGCCAGCAGCCCGTTTGGGACTAGCGGTTACGAGCAGTACTTC. Its protein is CASSPFGTSGYEQYF.

The chain joins TRBV27 to TRBJ2-7, with 12 positions matching TRBD2. CDR1 and CDR2 (germline): MNHEY, SMNVEV (reference sequence). The length of the CDR3 is 15 residues. After removal of 5 bases from V and 7 bases from J, the junction contained 9 bases not matched to a gene. CDR3 sequence (DNA): TGTGCCAGCAGTCCCAGGACTAGCGGGGTGAGTGAGCAGTACTTC. Protein: CASSPRTSGVSEQYF.

The chain couples TRBV29-1 to TRBJ1-5; possibly TRBD1 for D (5 bases). Looked up from germline, CDR1 is SQVTM and CDR2 is ANQGSEA. The CDR3 has 14 residues. In DNA, the CDR3 is TGCAGTGAAAAAAACCGGGACCTCAATCAGCCCCAGCATTTT. It codes for CSEKNRDLNQPQHF.